The 21 T cell receptor beta chains below all came from one sample that was sequenced in a study of T cell repertoires in cytomegalovirus infection. TCRdb processed the reads anew with MiXCR; each CDR3 protein has one entry. The table includes approximately 180,000 distinct CDR3 sequences, under 25% detected once. Sequencing used PBMCs. The receptors were sampled from a human donor in good health (CMV status not recorded). Some clones in this sample may be carry-over from other donors' samples.

This clonotype has at least ten counts. The rearrangement links TRBV28 to TRBJ2-1; 7 positions match TRBD2. The CDR3 totals 15 residues. With 7 bases clipped from V and 3 bases from J, the junction kept 9 bases outside the gene matches. Per the germline V gene, CDR1 is MDHEN and CDR2 is SYDVKM. The CDR3 loop is CASIIGGGDYNEQFF. The CDR3 nucleotides are TGTGCCAGCATCATTGGGGGAGGGGACTACAATGAGCAGTTCTTC.

This clonotype came up many times. The chain joins TRBV7-2 to TRBJ2-7; 7 bases agree with TRBD2. V lost 5 bases, J lost 2 bases, and 9 bases stayed unmatched. From germline, CDR1 is SGHTA and CDR2 FQGNSA. This CDR3 spans 15 amino acids. DNA of the CDR3: TGTGCCAGCAGCGGTGGGGGAGGGATGACCTACGAGCAGTACTTC. This encodes CASSGGGGMTYEQYF.

This clonotype has at least ten counts. The rearrangement uses TRBV5-4 and TRBJ2-7; 7 bases agree with TRBD2. There are 15 residues in the CDR3. V lost 0 bases and J lost 6; bases outside the gene matches: 9. Germline V CDR1 and CDR2: SGHNT, YYREEE (reference sequence). The CDR3 reads CASSLGEGGSREQYF. DNA of the CDR3: TGTGCCAGCAGCTTGGGGGAAGGCGGGAGCCGCGAGCAGTACTTC.

The gene calls are TRBV6-8 and TRBJ2-2; 7 nucleotides match TRBD2. The CDR3 has 18 amino acids. J lost 5 bases, V lost 2 bases, and 14 bases had no gene match. The V gene's germline CDR1 is MNHGY and CDR2 SAAAGT. For the CDR3, the DNA is TGTGCCAGCAGTTACCGGGCTAGCGGAATTCAGAGGACCGGGGAGCTGTTTTTT. Its protein is CASSYRASGIQRTGELFF.

This clonotype was detected only a few times. The V gene is TRBV7-9, the J gene TRBJ2-4; D might be TRBD1 or TRBD2, each matching 6 bases. The CDR3 is 14 amino acids. Germline values: CDR1 SEHNR, CDR2 FQNEAQ (reference sequence). V was shortened by 6 bases and J by 8 bases, with 17 bases between the two germline ends. The CDR3 DNA sequence: TGTGCCAGCAGTCCTAGGGGGGCGACACACATTCAGTACTTC. Residues: CASSPRGATHIQYF.

This chain links TRBV19 with TRBJ1-1; TRBD1 agrees at 7 bases. CDR3 size: 13 residues. Germline V gene lookup returns CDR1 LNHDA and CDR2 SQIVND (reference sequence). V shed 4 bases and J 6 bases; nucleotides not matched to a gene: 5. Written as DNA, the CDR3 is TGTGCCAGTAGTACTGTCAGGGGGGCTGAAGCTTTCTTT. It codes for CASSTVRGAEAFF.

This clonotype has a handful of counts. This chain joins TRBV12-5 and TRBJ2-1; 11 nucleotides match TRBD2. The CDR3 is made up of 16 amino acids. Germline CDR1 is LGHNT and CDR2 is FRNRAP. J lost 7 bases, V lost 6 bases, and 11 bases had no gene match. The CDR3 DNA is TGTGCTAGTGGGGATAGCGGGAGGGCCGCTGGAAATGAGCAGTTCTTC. This encodes CASGDSGRAAGNEQFF. The variable domain in full, with the rest retrieved from reference TRBV12-5 and TRBJ2-1, is DARVTQTPRHKVTEMGQEVTMRCQPILGHNTVFWYRQTMMQGLELLAYFRNRAPLDDSGMPKDRFSAEMPDATLATLKIQPSEPRDSAVYFCASGDSGRAAGNEQFFGPGTRLTVL.

This chain uses TRBV6-2 or TRBV6-3 with TRBJ1-1; D gene uncertain. Trimming took off 6 bases at V and 4 bases at J, with 12 bases between the two ends. The CDR3 contains 13 residues. CDR1 and CDR2 (germline): MNHEY, SVGEGT. The CDR3 region has the DNA TGTGCCAGCAGCTTAATTCGCTCCACTGAAGCTTTCTTT. Its protein product is CASSLIRSTEAFF.

This clonotype occurred a few times. The chain has TRBV14 and TRBJ2-3; 8 nucleotides line up with TRBD2. The CDR3 is made up of 17 amino acids. V was clipped by 4 bases and J by 2 bases; unmatched bases: 11. Per germline, CDR1 SGHDN and CDR2 FVKESK. Written as DNA, the CDR3 is TGTGCCAGCAGCCCCCGGGAGGGGTACAGACTCACAGATACGCAGTATTTT. This gives the protein CASSPREGYRLTDTQYF.

At least ten counts were recorded for this clonotype. V usage is TRBV7-2 and J usage is TRBJ1-5; D might be TRBD1 (5 bases). CDR1 is SGHTA, CDR2 FQGNSA, per germline. The length of the CDR3 is 13 residues. Trimming took 5 bases from V and 6 from J, leaving 11 bases between them. CDR3 amino acids: CASSPGNRQPQHF. In DNA form, the CDR3 reads TGTGCCAGCAGCCCAGGGAATCGTCAGCCCCAGCATTTT.

This clonotype was counted at least ten times. The rearrangement uses TRBV14 and TRBJ1-2; a possible D gene is TRBD1 (6 bases). This CDR3 contains 12 residues. Trimming pared 4 bases from V and 5 bases from J, leaving 8 bases between. Germline V gene lookup returns CDR1 SGHDN and CDR2 FVKESK. The CDR3 protein is CASSPQGYGYTF. The CDR3 nucleotides are TGTGCCAGCAGCCCACAGGGATATGGCTACACCTTC.

This chain's CDR3 is CASRSSTGRQPQHF. DNA of the CDR3: TGTGCCAGCAGGTCAAGTACGGGGAGACAGCCCCAGCATTTT. The V and J genes are TRBV2 and TRBJ1-5, with D unclear. CDR3 length: 14 amino acids. CDR1 SNHLY and CDR2 FYNNEI come from the germline V gene. V dropped 6 bases and J dropped 7 bases, with 16 bases sitting between them.

In its sample, this clonotype was seen a few times. The gene calls are TRBV19 and TRBJ1-1; 7 bases are shared with TRBD1. This CDR3 region has 15 residues. V dropped 5 bases and J dropped 4; count of bases not matched to a gene: 10. Germline V gene lookup returns CDR1 LNHDA and CDR2 SQIVND (reference sequence). The CDR3: CASSGPGQWLTEAFF. CDR3 bases: TGTGCCAGTAGTGGTCCGGGACAGTGGCTCACTGAAGCTTTCTTT.

The chain employs TRBV11-3 and TRBJ2-1; TRBD2 aligns across 7 bases. The CDR3 is 15 residues long. Germline loops: CDR1 SGHNT, CDR2 YENEEA. With 4 bases clipped from V and 8 bases from J, the junction kept 11 bases outside the gene matches. The CDR3 nucleotides read TGTGCCAGCAGCTCTGTGACTAGCATCTTGGATGAGCAGTTCTTC. Protein product: CASSSVTSILDEQFF.

This clonotype came up a few times. This rearrangement joins TRBV6-5 to TRBJ2-7, with D unresolved. From germline, CDR1 is MNHEY and CDR2 SVGAGI. The CDR3 extends over 10 amino acids. Trimming removed 8 bases at V and 4 bases at J, with 6 bases between. CDR3 residues: CASGQYEQYF. The CDR3 DNA reads as TGTGCCAGCGGTCAGTACGAGCAGTACTTC.

This clonotype was recorded once. The chain joins TRBV14 to TRBJ2-5, with a tentative D call TRBD2 (5 bases). With 3 bases removed from V and 1 base from J, the gap between germline ends came to 6 bases. Germline CDR1 SGHDN, CDR2 FVKESK. This CDR3 contains 13 residues. This CDR3 is CASSHGLQETQYF. DNA for the CDR3: TGTGCCAGCAGCCATGGACTCCAAGAGACCCAGTACTTC.

This chain links TRBV7-2 with TRBJ2-2; a weak D match, TRBD1 (5 bases). V was pared by 5 bases and J by 5 bases, with 12 bases between. CDR1 and CDR2 (germline): SGHTA, FQGNSA. This CDR3 comprises 14 residues. CDR3 protein: CASSPRVRTGELFF. CDR3 bases: TGTGCCAGCAGCCCCAGGGTCCGAACCGGGGAGCTGTTTTTT.

This clonotype has more than one count but fewer than ten. The chain is built from TRBV6-5 and TRBJ1-2, with a tentative D call TRBD1 (5 bases). CDR1 and CDR2 (germline): MNHEY, SVGAGI. The CDR3 consists of 16 residues. Trimming shortened V by 6 bases and J by 4 bases, and 21 bases separated the two germline ends. The CDR3 region is CASSSALGGTFYGYTF. The DNA for the CDR3 is TGTGCCAGCAGCTCAGCCCTCGGGGGAACCTTCTATGGCTACACCTTC.

This clonotype was seen many times. The V call is TRBV12-3 or TRBV12-4, the J call TRBJ2-1; TRBD2 matches 10 bases. V lost 5 bases to trimming and J lost 8 bases; unmatched junction nucleotides: 12. CDR3 length: 16 amino acids. CDR3 sequence reads: CASSTQTSGRGHEQFF. For the CDR3, the DNA is TGTGCCAGCAGTACTCAGACTAGCGGGCGCGGGCATGAGCAGTTCTTC.

This clonotype was detected a few times. The genes are TRBV20-1 and TRBJ2-7; 8 nucleotides agree with TRBD1. V dropped 1 base and J dropped 9; count of bases not matched to a gene: 11. The CDR3 totals 14 residues. CDR1 DFQATT and CDR2 SNEGSKA come from the germline V gene (reference sequence). The CDR3 DNA reads TGCAGTGCTAGAGTGCAGGGGGCGAGTGCAGGGCAGTACTTC. This gives the protein CSARVQGASAGQYF.

This clonotype has just a few counts. V and J are TRBV11-2 and TRBJ2-3; D is perhaps TRBD1 or TRBD2 (6 bases each). This CDR3 is built from 17 residues. Trimming removed 0 bases from V and 0 bases from J, with 13 bases in between. The V gene's germline CDR1 is SGHAT and CDR2 FQNNGV. CDR3 nucleotides: TGTGCCAGCAGCTTAGATAGGTGGGGGGCGAGCACAGATACGCAGTATTTT. Protein: CASSLDRWGASTDTQYF.